This TCR beta chain appears in the sequencing data of a study of cytomegalovirus exposure and HLA in healthy donors. As regards this clone: Its antigen remains unidentified.

Study outcomes and limitations: Among the sequence variants, a highly shared cluster was likely an artifact of sequencing. Cytomegalovirus-associated TCR beta chains were listed, numbering over 150. Common viral pathogens seemed to be connected with several of the most significant clusters, according to a later analysis.

The PCR was carried out with 60 Vbeta primers and 13 Jbeta primers. Sequencing was performed with immunoSEQ multiplex PCR; in TCRdb, only in-frame clones are kept and a portion is missing. The sample comprises some 160,000 clones, around 73% of which are singletons, and roughly 5.4% rests with the top ten. The germline gives CDR1 SQVTM, CDR2 ANQGSEA. The CDR3 loop spans 12 amino acids. Deletions cut 4 bases from V and 4 bases from J, with 7 bases between. The sequencing sample was made of PBMCs. The gene calls are TRBV29-1 and TRBJ2-2; D is unclear. This TCR was recovered from a woman younger than 30 in good health and CMV-seropositive. CDR3 sequence (DNA): TGCAGCGTTGTCCTCGTCACCGGGGAGCTGTTTTTT. Translation gives CSVVLVTGELFF.